Below, 19 T cell receptor beta chains from the same sample are listed, as sequenced in a study of T cells in narcolepsy (dated by TCRdb to the late 2010s). Library construction relied on the immunoSEQ multiplex PCR assay. TCRdb limited this immuneACCESS table to in-frame rearrangements with V and J called. A share of clones is missing; checked studies link under half to unresolved V genes, and the rest is unexplained. Within this sample are tens of thousands of clones, with 78% of them counted one time only. 1.2% of the sample comes from the top ten. Sequencing used CD45RA- memory CD4+ T cells from PBMCs. What this sample's cell subset or site label stands for: memory T cells sorted ex vivo from peripheral blood. These receptors were obtained from a human donor with narcolepsy.

The CDR3 DNA reads as TGTGCCAGCAGCTTATCCCAGGGGATATCCTACGAGCAGTACTTC. This codes for CASSLSQGISYEQYF. The rearrangement joins TRBV11-2 to TRBJ2-5; possibly TRBD1 for D (6 bases). The J call could be wrong; TRBJ2-7 is a better fit for the DNA end. This CDR3 has 15 amino acids. CDR1 is SGHAT, CDR2 FQNNGV, per germline.

The chain's CDR3 is CSVEELAGGILGFDEQFF. For the CDR3, the DNA is TGCAGCGTTGAAGAACTAGCGGGCGGAATTTTGGGATTCGATGAGCAGTTCTTC. The chain uses TRBV29-1 and TRBJ2-1; 9 positions match TRBD2. Germline V gene data show CDR1 as SQVTM and CDR2 as ANQGSEA. The CDR3 is made up of 18 amino acids. V was clipped by 0 bases and J by 8 bases; unmatched bases: 17.

This clone occurred once. The same CDR3 arises from other DNA sequences in this sample as well. This chain connects TRBV7-9 to TRBJ1-1, with 8 bases identical to TRBD1. This CDR3 region has 16 residues. Trimming removed 3 bases from V and 0 bases from J; junction bases left unmatched: 6. Looked up from germline, CDR1 is SEHNR and CDR2 is FQNEAQ (reference sequence). The CDR3 sequence is CASSLGDRNMNTEAFF. The DNA for the CDR3 is TGTGCCAGCAGCTTGGGGGACAGGAACATGAACACTGAAGCTTTCTTT.

Turning to this clone: Other DNA sequences within the sample encode an identical CDR3. This rearrangement joins TRBV19 to TRBJ1-2; D gene ambiguous. CDR3 length: 12 residues. V was shortened by 3 bases and J by 4 bases, with 6 bases between the two germline ends. From germline, CDR1 is LNHDA and CDR2 SQIVND (reference sequence). As DNA, the CDR3 is TGTGCCAGTAGTATCTCGGTCTATGGCTACACCTTC. This encodes CASSISVYGYTF.

CDR3 in amino acids: CASSRDLMGGTEAFF. The CDR3 coding sequence is TGCGCCAGCAGCCGGGACCTGATGGGGGGCACTGAAGCTTTCTTT. The V gene is TRBV4-1, the J gene TRBJ1-1, with D possibly matching TRBD1 (5 bases). V was cut by 4 bases and J by 4 bases, with 16 bases left in between. The CDR3 is 15 amino acids. The germline gives CDR1 MGHRA, CDR2 YSYEKL.

This chain uses TRBV19 with TRBJ2-6; D call uncertain. This CDR3 contains 15 residues. Trimming took 2 bases from V and 0 from J, leaving 5 bases between them. CDR1 is LNHDA, CDR2 SQIVND, per germline (reference sequence). CDR3 DNA sequence: TGTGCCAGTAGTATACCCGGCTCTGGGGCCAACGTCCTGACTTTC. Its translation: CASSIPGSGANVLTF. The complete variable domain, with remaining parts taken from reference TRBV19 and TRBJ2-6, reads DGGITQSPKYLFRKEGQNVTLSCEQNLNHDAMYWYRQDPGQGLRLIYYSQIVNDFQKGDIAEGYSVSREKKESFPLTVTSAQKNPTAFYLCASSIPGSGANVLTFGAGSRLTVL.

Turning to this clone: Other DNA sequences in this sample translate to the same CDR3. The V gene is TRBV5-1, the J gene TRBJ2-7; D gene uncertain. From germline, CDR1 is SGHRS and CDR2 YFSETQ. The germline V and J ends were trimmed by 2 bases and 0 bases, with 6 bases remaining between them. The CDR3 is 13 amino acids. The CDR3 nucleotides read TGCGCCAGCAGCTTAGAGTTCTCCTACGAGCAGTACTTC. Its translation is CASSLEFSYEQYF.

This rearrangement joins TRBV2 to TRBJ1-5; a weak D match, TRBD1 (6 bases). This CDR3 spans 17 amino acids. V was trimmed by 6 bases and J by 0 bases, leaving 18 bases between them. Germline V gene data show CDR1 as SNHLY and CDR2 as FYNNEI. CDR3 in DNA: TGTGCCAGCAGAGCTCCCCCAGGGGATAATAGCAATCAGCCCCAGCATTTT. Translated, it gives CASRAPPGDNSNQPQHF. Based on the CDR3 plus reference TRBV2 and TRBJ1-5, the full variable domain is EPEVTQTPSHQVTQMGQEVILRCVPISNHLYFYWYRQILGQKVEFLVSFYNNEISEKSEIFDDQFSVERPDGSNFTLKIRSTKLEDSAMYFCASRAPPGDNSNQPQHFGDGTRLSIL.

This clone was seen once. The V gene is TRBV6-5, the J gene TRBJ2-7; maybe TRBD2 (6 bases). Germline assignment: CDR1 MNHEY and CDR2 SVGAGI. V lost 6 bases and J 3 bases, leaving 18 bases between the germline ends. CDR3 length: 15 amino acids. This CDR3 reads CASSLDAGLGYEQYF. The CDR3 DNA sequence: TGTGCCAGCAGCCTAGACGCGGGGTTAGGCTACGAGCAGTACTTC.

CDR3 protein: CASSLDLAGAETQYF. In DNA, the CDR3 is TGTGCCAGCAGCTTGGATCTAGCGGGAGCAGAGACCCAGTACTTC. The chain couples TRBV5-6 to TRBJ2-5; 10 bases line up with TRBD2. This CDR3 has 15 residues. Unmatched junction bases numbered 3, after V lost 0 bases and J lost 4 bases. The germline V gene encodes CDR1 SGHDT and CDR2 YYEEEE.

V gene TRBV18 combines with J gene TRBJ1-6, with 8 bases aligning to TRBD1. There are 15 residues in the CDR3. Germline V lookup: CDR1 KGHSH, CDR2 LQKENI. Unmatched junction bases numbered 8, after V lost 4 bases and J lost 9 bases. CDR3 DNA sequence: TGTGCCAGCTCACAAGGGGGACAGGATACTTCACCCCTCCACTTT. The encoded protein is CASSQGGQDTSPLHF.

This clone was seen a few times. The rearrangement links TRBV6-5 to TRBJ1-2; 7 nucleotides agree with TRBD1. This CDR3 has 13 amino acids. J was trimmed by 8 bases and V by 5 bases; bases with no gene match: 8. In germline, CDR1 is MNHEY, CDR2 SVGAGI. CDR3 loop: CASSLRQGGGYTF. The CDR3 DNA reads as TGTGCCAGCAGTCTCAGACAGGGAGGAGGCTACACCTTC.

Note on this clone: This may be a read error: a much more frequent sequence differs by one nucleotide. Other DNA sequences in this specimen translate into the identical CDR3. CDR3 amino acids: CASSENYGYTF. CDR3 bases: TGTGCCAGCAGTGAGAACTATGGCTACACCTTC. The chain has TRBV25-1 and TRBJ1-2; no clear D gene. Germline V CDR1 and CDR2: MGHDK, SYGVNS. The CDR3 consists of 11 residues. V dropped 3 bases and J dropped 2 bases, with 1 base sitting between them.

This clone was detected once. The rearrangement joins TRBV5-1 to TRBJ1-1, with D uncertain. V was shortened by 6 bases and J by 1 base, with 25 bases between the two germline ends. The germline V gene encodes CDR1 SGHRS and CDR2 YFSETQ. This CDR3 has 18 residues. The chain's CDR3 is CASTRSGGLPATNTEAFF. CDR3 sequence (DNA): TGCGCCAGCACCAGGTCAGGTGGGCTACCTGCAACGAACACTGAAGCTTTCTTT. The whole variable domain, remainder taken from reference TRBV5-1 and TRBJ1-1, is KAGVTQTPRYLIKTRGQQVTLSCSPISGHRSVSWYQQTPGQGLQFLFEYFSETQRNKGNFPGRFSGRQFSNSRSEMNVSTLELGDSALYLCASTRSGGLPATNTEAFFGQGTRLTVV.

The CDR3 region is CASSRDRDRAREQYF. The CDR3 DNA is TGTGCCAGCAGCAGAGACCGGGACAGGGCCCGCGAGCAGTACTTC. The V gene is TRBV5-4, the J gene TRBJ2-7; 9 positions match TRBD1. The V gene's germline CDR1 is SGHNT and CDR2 YYREEE (reference sequence). This CDR3 is built from 15 residues. V gave up 4 bases and J gave up 6 bases; unmatched junction bases: 11.

J is TRBJ2-1 and V is TRBV7-9; TRBD1 matches 8 bases. Unmatched junction bases numbered 14, after V lost 1 base and J lost 9 bases. Per germline, CDR1 SEHNR and CDR2 FQNEAQ (reference sequence). This CDR3 spans 17 amino acids. The CDR3 DNA reads TGTGCCAGCAGCTTAGGGCAGGGGGCGCGTACCCGCGCTGAGCAGTTCTTC. Amino acids: CASSLGQGARTRAEQFF.

The gene calls are TRBV6-5 and TRBJ2-1; 13 positions agree with TRBD2. CDR1 is MNHEY and CDR2 is SVGAGI in the germline V gene. The CDR3 covers 16 residues. Trimming removed 2 bases from V and 15 bases from J; junction bases left unmatched: 13. DNA of the CDR3: TGTGCCAGCAGTTACATGAGGGGACTAGCGGGAAGGGAGGTGTTCTTC. Amino acid sequence: CASSYMRGLAGREVFF.

The chain couples TRBV30 to TRBJ2-1; TRBD2 aligns across 15 bases. Unmatched junction bases numbered 11, after V lost 5 bases and J lost 6 bases. Looked up from germline, CDR1 is GTSNPN and CDR2 is SVGIG (reference sequence). The CDR3 covers 17 residues. The CDR3 DNA is TGTGCCTGGGGTTTAGGACTAGCGGGAGGGGTTCGCAATGAGCAGTTCTTC. Its translation: CAWGLGLAGGVRNEQFF.

CDR3 protein: CASSRQREAWGETQYF. In DNA form, the CDR3 reads TGCGCCAGCAGTCGGCAGCGGGAGGCCTGGGGAGAGACCCAGTACTTC. V and J are TRBV23-1 and TRBJ2-5, with 9 bases lining up with TRBD2. TRBV23-1 is an ORF; its function is uncertain. The CDR3 contains 16 residues. Trimming at V came to 4 bases and at J to 4 bases, leaving 10 bases not matched to a gene.